These 5 T cell receptor beta chains share one sample of origin, sequenced in a study of blood T cells in healthy people across ages. PCR was performed a second time for about 7 to 12 cycles using a sample-barcoded 5' primer and a J-beta primer mix. TCRdb passed the 5' RACE reads through MiXCR, listing each CDR3 protein once. The sample holds about 620,000 distinct CDR3 sequences, about 51% seen once. Sequenced input: blood. These receptors all come from an elderly woman in good health.

This chain uses TRBV29-1 with TRBJ2-1; the D gene is possibly TRBD2 (6 bases). V lost 8 bases to trimming and J lost 1 base, with 12 bases between them. From germline, CDR1 is SQVTM and CDR2 ANQGSEA. The CDR3 contains 13 residues. CDR3 nucleotide sequence: TGCAGCACCTCCGGGAGTTCCTACAATGAGCAGTTCTTC. Amino acid sequence: CSTSGSSYNEQFF.

This clonotype was seen a handful of times. V usage is TRBV4-1 and J usage is TRBJ1-2, with 8 bases matching TRBD1. CDR1 is MGHRA, CDR2 YSYEKL, per germline. This CDR3 has 15 residues. V shed 4 bases, J shed 3 bases, and the junction held 7 bases outside the gene matches. The CDR3 DNA follows: TGCGCCAGCAGCCTAGGACAGGGCGGCGACTATGGCTACACCTTC. It encodes CASSLGQGGDYGYTF.

This clonotype was counted once. The chain joins TRBV10-3 to TRBJ2-3; D is tentatively TRBD1 or TRBD2 (6 bases each). The CDR3 consists of 14 residues. V was trimmed by 7 bases and J by 2 bases, leaving 13 bases between them. Germline CDR1 is ENHRY and CDR2 is SYGVKD. The DNA of the CDR3 is TGTGCCATCAAAGGGGCGGGACACACAGATACGCAGTATTTT. Its protein product is CAIKGAGHTDTQYF.

V usage is TRBV19 and J usage is TRBJ1-1; 7 positions agree with TRBD1. This CDR3 contains 15 residues. Germline V gene sequence: CDR1 LNHDA, CDR2 SQIVND (reference sequence). With V trimmed by 10 bases and J by 5 bases, 16 bases remained unmatched. CDR3 coding DNA: TGTGCCACCGCCCAAGGGGCAGGGGGTAGAACTGAAGCTTTCTTT. This gives the protein CATAQGAGGRTEAFF.

This clonotype occurred many times. The rearrangement links TRBV30 to TRBJ2-7; the D gene is possibly TRBD1 (5 bases). Trimming pared 5 bases from V and 8 bases from J, leaving 19 bases between. Per the germline V gene, CDR1 is GTSNPN and CDR2 is SVGIG (reference sequence). There are 13 residues in the CDR3. The CDR3 bases are TGTGCCTGGGCCCAAGGTCAGGGCTCGAAGCAGTACTTC. Protein sequence: CAWAQGQGSKQYF.